This TCR beta chain was identified in a study of blood T cell repertoires in COVID-19. Study summary: Acute and convalescent COVID-19 specimens originated in the United States, Italy and Spain.

Original data processing: Quantification of nucleated cells was approximated via reference gene primer amplification. Assay: immunoSEQ multiplex PCR; the TCRdb copy retains only in-frame clones and omits some. That table gives V, J and clone size, and the DNA gave D and trimming. Counted here are around 300,000 clones, less than 90% occurring once; the ten biggest clones make up 13%. Germline loops: CDR1 MNHEY, CDR2 SMNVEV (reference sequence). The V and J ends lost 2 bases and 5 bases, in that order; junction bases with no gene match: 5. The CDR3 spans 16 residues. Sequencing input: peripheral blood. The genes are TRBV27 and TRBJ2-1; TRBD2 agrees at 11 bases. The clonotype comes from a human donor in a cohort sampled during active COVID-19. The DNA for the CDR3 is TGTGCCAGCAGTTTACAGGGGACTAGCGGAAACAATGAGCAGTTCTTC. It is translated as CASSLQGTSGNNEQFF.